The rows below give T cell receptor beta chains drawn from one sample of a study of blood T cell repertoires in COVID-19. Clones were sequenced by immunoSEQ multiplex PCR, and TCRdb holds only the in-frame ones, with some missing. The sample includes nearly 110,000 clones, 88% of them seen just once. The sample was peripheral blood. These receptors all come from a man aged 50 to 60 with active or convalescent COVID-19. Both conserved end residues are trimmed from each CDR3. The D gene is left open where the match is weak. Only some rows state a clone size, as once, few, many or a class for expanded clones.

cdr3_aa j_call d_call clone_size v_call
AWSVQSGGTEAF TRBJ1-1 . . TRBV30
ASSVQGSENTEAF TRBJ1-1 TRBD1 . TRBV2
ASSTHSGLVVREQF TRBJ2-1 . . TRBV4-1
ASSRTGRKNQPQH TRBJ1-5 . . TRBV28
ASSYPRWGDYEQY TRBJ2-7 . . TRBV6-2/TRBV6-3
ASNRDTSGSGNEQF TRBJ2-1 TRBD2 . TRBV19
ASRVTPNTEAF TRBJ1-1 . . TRBV2
ASSGRLATVYEQY TRBJ2-7 . . TRBV5-8
ASSIGGPRGPTNYGYT TRBJ1-2 TRBD1 once TRBV19
ATPRRERVTGELF TRBJ2-2 TRBD2 . TRBV7-9
AISDLKVDSKAF TRBJ1-1 . . TRBV10-3
ASSPGQGLYGYT TRBJ1-2 TRBD1 . TRBV7-6
ASSLDRAGANVLT TRBJ2-6 TRBD1 . TRBV6-2/TRBV6-3
ASSPGLAGEQY TRBJ2-7 TRBD2 . TRBV7-2
ASRADRDSYYGYT TRBJ1-2 TRBD1 . TRBV7-9
ASSFSWSGTYEQY TRBJ2-7 . . TRBV27
ATKADGYNEKLF TRBJ1-4 . . TRBV15
ASSKPGGSPTQY TRBJ2-5 TRBD1 . TRBV28
ASSPTDRVDRETQY TRBJ2-5 TRBD1 . TRBV18
ASSPMGENTEAF TRBJ1-1 . . TRBV6-2/TRBV6-3
ASSQRQGSDSPLH TRBJ1-6 TRBD1 . TRBV3-1/TRBV3-2
AISALQGGEDGYT TRBJ1-2 . . TRBV10-3
ASSPPEQFRERFYEQY TRBJ2-7 . . TRBV18
ASSWDLQETQY TRBJ2-5 . . TRBV5-1
AWSVQYNEQF TRBJ2-1 . . TRBV30
ATSRDWGVRNEQF TRBJ2-1 . . TRBV15
ASSQLAGAVTGELF TRBJ2-2 TRBD2 . TRBV4-3
ASSQDAGGYYGYT TRBJ1-2 TRBD1 . TRBV3-1/TRBV3-2
ASSAPRAGVTYNEQF TRBJ2-1 TRBD2 . TRBV7-6
ASSISAETGNTIY TRBJ1-3 . . TRBV19
ASSLTQFMNTEAF TRBJ1-1 . few TRBV28
SASGGTSGYNEQF TRBJ2-1 TRBD2 . TRBV20-1
ASSQGALAGGPDTQY TRBJ2-3 TRBD2 . TRBV3-1/TRBV3-2
AWNPGVRNEAF TRBJ1-1 . . TRBV30
ASRSDRAYQETQY TRBJ2-5 TRBD1 few TRBV6-5
ASSEYYRDRSNQPQH TRBJ1-5 TRBD1 . TRBV6-1
ASSWDRKSEAF TRBJ1-1 TRBD1 . TRBV27
ASSLSRSVTRNEQF TRBJ2-1 . . TRBV27
ASSLSGGDASPLH TRBJ1-6 TRBD1 . TRBV27
AISVLSGRVDEQY TRBJ2-7 . . TRBV10-3
ASSPGQTFYNEQF TRBJ2-1 TRBD1 . TRBV6-5
ASGFGQDNEQF TRBJ2-1 TRBD1 . TRBV12-5
ASSIQGTDTQY TRBJ2-3 . once TRBV19
ASSLVAGYGYT TRBJ1-2 . once TRBV5-1